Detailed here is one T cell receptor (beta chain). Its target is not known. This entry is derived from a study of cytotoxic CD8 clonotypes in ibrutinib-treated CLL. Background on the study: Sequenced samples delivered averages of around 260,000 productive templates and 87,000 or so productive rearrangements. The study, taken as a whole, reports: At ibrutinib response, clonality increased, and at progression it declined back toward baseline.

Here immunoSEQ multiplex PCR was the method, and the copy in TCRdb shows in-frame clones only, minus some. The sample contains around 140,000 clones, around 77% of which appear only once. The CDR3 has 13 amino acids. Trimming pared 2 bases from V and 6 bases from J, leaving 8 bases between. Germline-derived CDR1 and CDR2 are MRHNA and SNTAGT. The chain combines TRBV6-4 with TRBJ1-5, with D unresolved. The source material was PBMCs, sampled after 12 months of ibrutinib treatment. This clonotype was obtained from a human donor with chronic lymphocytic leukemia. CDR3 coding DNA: TGTGCCAGCAGTGACAATCCGGGTCAGCCCCAGCATTTT. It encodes CASSDNPGQPQHF.